Presented here are 29 T cell receptor beta chains from one specimen sequenced in a study of CD8 T cells in Susac syndrome (dated by TCRdb to 2018 to 2020). Preparation of the library involved the immunoSEQ multiplex PCR assay. RNA was extracted using the RNeasy kit, and about 0.5 to 1 ug of the RNA was reverse transcribed with random hexamers. TCRdb trimmed the raw reads at Q25, called clones with MiXCR and kept productive beta chains. Entries that share a CDR3 protein sequence are merged under the most common genes and DNA. This sample is represented by about 430,000 distinct CDR3 sequences; approximately 89% of them were singletons. The ten top clones hold about 0.1% of the sample. The sample consisted of CD8+ T cells from PBMCs. These TCRs come from a human donor with multiple sclerosis.

The chain joins TRBV5-8 to TRBJ2-3, with D unresolved. From germline, CDR1 is SGHTS and CDR2 YDEGEE. The CDR3 sequence is 14 residues long. Trimming took 0 bases from V and 2 from J, leaving 7 bases between them. The CDR3 loop reads CASSLGDSTDTQYF. The CDR3 DNA sequence: TGTGCCAGCAGCTTGGGCGATTCCACAGATACGCAGTATTTT. The variable domain in full, completed from reference TRBV5-8 and TRBJ2-3, reads EAGVTQSPTHLIKTRGQQATLRCSPISGHTSVYWYQQALGLGLQFLLWYDEGEERNRGNFPPRFSGRQFPNYSSELNVNALELEDSALYLCASSLGDSTDTQYFGPGTRLTVL.

V is TRBV28 and J is TRBJ2-7, with 7 bases lining up with TRBD2. The CDR3 runs to 14 residues. The junction had 7 bases not matched to a gene; V was cut back by 3 bases and J by 5 bases. Germline CDR1 and CDR2: MDHEN and SYDVKM. The chain's CDR3 is CASSFRAGVDEQYF. CDR3 in DNA: TGTGCCAGCAGTTTCCGCGCGGGAGTTGACGAGCAGTACTTC.

The rearrangement links TRBV4-1 to TRBJ1-5; the D gene is possibly TRBD1 (5 bases). Between the trimmed V and J ends, which lost 1 base and 2 bases, there was a span of 9 bases. This CDR3 has 15 residues. Germline CDR1 reads MGHRA; CDR2 reads YSYEKL. CDR3 DNA: TGCGCCAGCAGCCAAGGGGACGGACGCAATCAGCCCCAGCATTTT. Encoded protein: CASSQGDGRNQPQHF.

The J gene is TRBJ2-7, the V gene TRBV11-2, with D possibly TRBD1 on 6 matching bases. The V gene's germline CDR1 is SGHAT and CDR2 FQNNGV. The CDR3 is 16 residues long. V was clipped by 4 bases and J by 1 base, with 17 bases between them. The CDR3 sequence is CASSSTYKTGSYEQYF. The CDR3 DNA reads TGTGCCAGCAGCTCAACCTACAAAACAGGGTCCTACGAGCAGTACTTC.

The chain employs TRBV6-1 and TRBJ2-1, with TRBD2 matching 14 bases. CDR1 and CDR2 (germline): MNHNS, SASEGT. The CDR3 covers 16 residues. With 6 bases clipped from V and 8 bases from J, the junction kept 9 bases outside the gene matches. CDR3 region: CASSSYRLAGGDEQFF. In nucleotides, the CDR3 is TGTGCCAGCAGCTCTTACCGACTAGCGGGAGGGGATGAGCAGTTCTTC.

A remark on this clonotype: The junction departs from the called germline gene at one end, perhaps through a read error. V and J are TRBV7-6 and TRBJ2-7; TRBD1 agrees at 7 bases. CDR1 SGHVS and CDR2 FNYEAQ come from the germline V gene. The CDR3 totals 13 residues. CDR3 protein: CASSLGTGYEQHF. The CDR3 DNA is TGTGCCAGCAGCTTAGGGACAGGCTACGAGCAGCACTTC.

This clonotype has a handful of counts. The rearrangement links TRBV5-6 to TRBJ2-7; either TRBD1 or TRBD2 may supply D (6 bases each). V lost 0 bases to trimming and J lost 6 bases, with 7 bases between them. This CDR3 has 12 residues. CDR1 is SGHDT and CDR2 is YYEEEE in the germline V gene. The DNA for the CDR3 is TGTGCCAGCAGCTTGGCGGGGGCCGAGCAGTACTTC. Translating it yields CASSLAGAEQYF.

This chain joins TRBV27 and TRBJ2-7; TRBD1 agrees at 8 bases. J was trimmed by 7 bases and V by 6 bases; bases with no gene match: 11. The CDR3 covers 14 residues. Per germline, CDR1 MNHEY and CDR2 SMNVEV (reference sequence). Here the CDR3 reads CASSPGTTGGEQYF. The CDR3 DNA sequence: TGTGCCAGCAGCCCCGGGACCACAGGGGGGGAGCAGTACTTC.

This clonotype was counted once. The chain employs TRBV28 and TRBJ2-1, with no clear D. With 2 bases removed from V and 4 bases from J, the gap between germline ends came to 6 bases. CDR1 is MDHEN and CDR2 is SYDVKM in the germline V gene. The CDR3 contains 13 residues. CDR3 region: CASSLVTYNEQFF. The CDR3 DNA reads as TGTGCCAGCAGTTTAGTTACGTACAATGAGCAGTTCTTC.

This clonotype appeared once. The V call is TRBV11-2, the J call TRBJ1-1; D may be TRBD1 (6 bases). This CDR3 region has 17 residues. Germline CDR1 SGHAT, CDR2 FQNNGV. With 2 bases removed from V and 4 bases from J, the gap between germline ends came to 20 bases. The CDR3 protein is CASSLLTGEGTRTEAFF. DNA for the CDR3: TGTGCCAGCAGCTTACTGACAGGCGAGGGGACGCGCACTGAAGCTTTCTTT.

The V call is TRBV5-6, the J call TRBJ1-5, with D possibly being TRBD1 (5 bases). The germline gives CDR1 SGHDT, CDR2 YYEEEE. This CDR3 is built from 16 residues. Trimming shortened V by 3 bases and J by 2 bases, and 15 bases separated the two germline ends. The CDR3 is CASSYPSGGGNQPQHF. DNA for the CDR3: TGTGCCAGCAGCTACCCCTCGGGGGGTGGCAATCAGCCCCAGCATTTT.

The chain joins TRBV4-1 to TRBJ2-1; TRBD2 aligns across 8 bases. The V gene end was trimmed by 0 bases and the J gene end by 4 bases; junction bases not matched to a gene: 14. Germline V gene lookup returns CDR1 MGHRA and CDR2 YSYEKL. CDR3 length: 19 residues. The CDR3 nucleotides are TGCGCCAGCAGCCAAGAGGGGCGTGGCGGGGGGCCGAAATACAATGAGCAGTTCTTC. Translated, it gives CASSQEGRGGGPKYNEQFF.

This chain uses TRBV12-3 or TRBV12-4 with TRBJ2-2; D possibly corresponds to TRBD2 (5 bases). V was pared by 7 bases and J by 6 bases, with 15 bases between. This CDR3 spans 14 amino acids. The CDR3 here is CASTPEGPAGELFF. The CDR3 DNA reads TGTGCCAGCACCCCCGAGGGCCCCGCCGGGGAGCTGTTTTTT.

V gene TRBV19 combines with J gene TRBJ2-7; 10 nucleotides match TRBD2. V was pared by 6 bases and J by 0 bases, with 2 bases of the junction left unmatched. CDR3 length equals 14 residues. The V gene's germline CDR1 is LNHDA and CDR2 SQIVND (reference sequence). CDR3 region: CASSTSGVSYEQYF. The CDR3, as DNA: TGTGCCAGTAGCACTAGCGGGGTCTCCTACGAGCAGTACTTC.

The chain uses TRBV5-1 and TRBJ2-7; TRBD1 matches 9 bases. The junction had 10 bases not matched to a gene; V was cut back by 4 bases and J by 5 bases. The CDR3 contains 15 residues. Germline V gene sequence: CDR1 SGHRS, CDR2 YFSETQ. The DNA for the CDR3 is TGCGCCAGCAGCCCATACTGGACAGGGGTGGACGAGCAGTACTTC. Its protein is CASSPYWTGVDEQYF.

This clonotype was seen only once. V usage is TRBV28 and J usage is TRBJ1-5, with D uncertain. Germline V CDR1 and CDR2: MDHEN, SYDVKM. The V and J ends lost 1 base and 3 bases respectively, with 13 bases between them. The length of the CDR3 is 16 residues. This CDR3 reads CASSLLSLKNNQPQHF. CDR3 DNA: TGTGCCAGCAGTTTATTAAGCCTGAAAAACAATCAGCCCCAGCATTTT.

This rearrangement joins TRBV21-1 to TRBJ1-5. TRBV21-1 is marked as a pseudogene. The CDR3 consists of 14 residues. In nucleotides, the CDR3 is TGTGCCAGCAGCAAAGGGGGAGATGATCAGCCCCAGCATTTT. Translation: CASSKGGDDQPQHF.

This clonotype was seen a few times. This CDR3 reads CASSLTVSSYEQYF. CDR3 DNA sequence: TGTGCCAGCAGTTTGACAGTTAGCTCCTACGAGCAGTACTTC. V gene TRBV28 combines with J gene TRBJ2-7; the D gene is possibly TRBD1 (5 bases). V was clipped by 3 bases and J by 0 bases, with 9 bases between them. This CDR3 region has 14 residues. Per germline, CDR1 MDHEN and CDR2 SYDVKM. Using reference TRBV28 and TRBJ2-7 for the parts outside the CDR3, the full variable domain is DVKVTQSSRYLVKRTGEKVFLECVQDMDHENMFWYRQDPGLGLRLIYFSYDVKMKEKGDIPEGYSVSREKKERFSLILESASTNQTSMYLCASSLTVSSYEQYFGPGTRLTVT.

The chain recombines TRBV14 with TRBJ2-6; 7 nucleotides line up with TRBD1. The V segment lost 6 bases and the J segment 4 bases; nucleotides outside the gene matches: 6. Germline V lookup: CDR1 SGHDN, CDR2 FVKESK. CDR3 length: 15 amino acids. CDR3 region: CASSRTGVGANVLTF. The CDR3 coding sequence is TGTGCCAGCAGTCGCACAGGGGTAGGGGCCAACGTCCTGACTTTC. The variable domain in full, completed from reference TRBV14 and TRBJ2-6, reads EAGVTQFPSHSVIEKGQTVTLRCDPISGHDNLYWYRRVMGKEIKFLLHFVKESKQDESGMPNNRFLAERTGGTYSTLKVQPAELEDSGVYFCASSRTGVGANVLTFGAGSRLTVL.

The chain is built from TRBV7-9 and TRBJ2-7; a weak D match, TRBD2 (5 bases). The germline CDR1 and CDR2 sequences are SEHNR and FQNEAQ (reference sequence). V was cut by 2 bases and J by 1 base, with 18 bases left in between. CDR3 length: 17 residues. The CDR3 region has the DNA TGTGCCAGCAGCTTAATTTTGGGGAGCCCGGGGTCCTACGAGCAGTACTTC. This gives the protein CASSLILGSPGSYEQYF. The variable domain in full, completed from reference TRBV7-9 and TRBJ2-7, reads DTGVSQNPRHKITKRGQNVTFRCDPISEHNRLYWYRQTLGQGPEFLTYFQNEAQLEKSRLLSDRFSAERPKGSFSTLEIQRTEQGDSAMYLCASSLILGSPGSYEQYFGPGTRLTVT.

This chain connects TRBV27 to TRBJ1-2; maybe TRBD1 (6 bases). Germline values: CDR1 MNHEY, CDR2 SMNVEV (reference sequence). V lost 9 bases to trimming and J lost 5 bases, with 16 bases between them. The CDR3 loop spans 13 amino acids. The CDR3 is CASRGGGFYGYTF. CDR3 nucleotides: TGTGCCAGTCGAGGGGGAGGTTTTTATGGCTACACCTTC.

This chain joins TRBV7-8 and TRBJ2-1; tentatively, D is TRBD1 (5 bases). Germline CDR1 SGHVS, CDR2 FQNEAQ. V was cut by 4 bases and J by 9 bases, with 16 bases left in between. The CDR3 length is 14 residues. The CDR3: CASSSPGRGSEQFF. DNA for the CDR3: TGTGCCAGCAGCTCCCCTGGTAGGGGATCTGAGCAGTTCTTC.

This rearrangement joins TRBV19 to TRBJ2-2; 8 nucleotides match TRBD2. Germline V gives CDR1 LNHDA, CDR2 SQIVND (reference sequence). There are 14 residues in the CDR3. Trimming took 9 bases from V and 6 from J; bases not matched to a gene: 9. The CDR3 here is CASWTSIIPGELFF. Here the CDR3 DNA reads TGTGCCAGCTGGACTAGCATCATTCCCGGGGAGCTGTTTTTT. Supplemented by reference TRBV19 and TRBJ2-2, the full variable domain reads DGGITQSPKYLFRKEGQNVTLSCEQNLNHDAMYWYRQDPGQGLRLIYYSQIVNDFQKGDIAEGYSVSREKKESFPLTVTSAQKNPTAFYLCASWTSIIPGELFFGEGSRLTVL.

The chain carries TRBV5-6 and TRBJ2-3; unclear D gene. The CDR3 runs 14 residues. V lost 0 bases to trimming and J lost 4 bases, with 9 bases between them. Germline CDR1 and CDR2: SGHDT and YYEEEE. The CDR3 nucleotides are TGTGCCAGCAGCTTGGCCGTCTCCGCAGATACGCAGTATTTT. Translated: CASSLAVSADTQYF.

The chain links TRBV6-1 to TRBJ1-3, with TRBD1 matching 7 bases. The germline gives CDR1 MNHNS, CDR2 SASEGT. The V and J ends lost 10 bases and 0 bases, in that order; junction bases with no gene match: 9. The CDR3 totals 15 residues. Written as DNA, the CDR3 is TGTGCCACCGAGAACCGGGACAGCTCTGGAAACACCATATATTTT. Amino acid sequence: CATENRDSSGNTIYF.

The V and J genes are TRBV28 and TRBJ2-1; D remains unclear. The CDR3 is 15 amino acids. Trimming cost V 2 bases and J 2 bases, with 10 bases left between them. Per the germline V gene, CDR1 is MDHEN and CDR2 is SYDVKM. The CDR3 DNA sequence: TGTGCCAGCAGTTTACACCGGGTGGCCTACAATGAGCAGTTCTTC. Translation gives CASSLHRVAYNEQFF. The full variable domain, with the rest looked up from reference TRBV28 and TRBJ2-1, is DVKVTQSSRYLVKRTGEKVFLECVQDMDHENMFWYRQDPGLGLRLIYFSYDVKMKEKGDIPEGYSVSREKKERFSLILESASTNQTSMYLCASSLHRVAYNEQFFGPGTRLTVL.

The rearrangement links TRBV27 to TRBJ1-6, with D tentatively TRBD1 (5 bases). V was pared by 5 bases and J by 5 bases, with 22 bases between. The CDR3 consists of 18 residues. Germline CDR1 MNHEY, CDR2 SMNVEV (reference sequence). The CDR3 region is CASSPIMVQGLDNSPLHF. The CDR3 bases are TGTGCCAGCAGTCCAATTATGGTGCAGGGATTGGATAATTCACCCCTCCACTTT.

V gene TRBV16 combines with J gene TRBJ1-1, with unresolved D. CDR1 is KGHSY, CDR2 FQNENV, per germline. The V end lost 5 bases, the J end lost 8 bases, and 9 bases lay between the germline ends. The CDR3 has 11 amino acids. CDR3 coding DNA: TGTGCCAGCAGCACCCACGCCGAAGCTTTCTTT. Amino acids: CASSTHAEAFF.

The chain joins TRBV7-9 to TRBJ1-4, with a possible D match to TRBD1 (6 bases). V lost 5 bases and J lost 4, with 14 bases in between. The CDR3 is made up of 15 amino acids. Germline V gene data show CDR1 as SEHNR and CDR2 as FQNEAQ (reference sequence). As DNA, the CDR3 is TGTGCCAGCAGCCCAGGACAGACTGATAATGAAAAACTGTTTTTT. Translated: CASSPGQTDNEKLFF.